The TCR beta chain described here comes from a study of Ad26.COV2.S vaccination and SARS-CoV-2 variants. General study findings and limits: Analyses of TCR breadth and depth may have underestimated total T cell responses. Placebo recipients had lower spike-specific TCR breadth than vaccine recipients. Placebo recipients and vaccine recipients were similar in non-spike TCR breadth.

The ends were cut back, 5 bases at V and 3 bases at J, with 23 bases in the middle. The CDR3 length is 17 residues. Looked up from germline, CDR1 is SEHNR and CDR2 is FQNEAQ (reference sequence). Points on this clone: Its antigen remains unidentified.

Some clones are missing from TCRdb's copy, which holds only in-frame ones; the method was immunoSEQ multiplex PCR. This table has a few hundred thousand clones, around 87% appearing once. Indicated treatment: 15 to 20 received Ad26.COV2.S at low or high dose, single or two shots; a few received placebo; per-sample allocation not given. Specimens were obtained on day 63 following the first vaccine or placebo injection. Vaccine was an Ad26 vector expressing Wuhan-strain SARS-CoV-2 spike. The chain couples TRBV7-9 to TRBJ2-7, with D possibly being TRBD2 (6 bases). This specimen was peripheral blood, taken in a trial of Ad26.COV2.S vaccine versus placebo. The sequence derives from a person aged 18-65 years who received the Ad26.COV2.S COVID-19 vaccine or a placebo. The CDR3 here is CASSTRRVRGGSYEQYF. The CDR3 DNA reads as TGTGCCAGCAGCACTAGAAGGGTTAGGGGAGGTAGCTACGAGCAGTACTTC.